The following is a TCR beta chain sequence with its context. TCRdb's table, derived via immunoSEQ multiplex PCR, lists solely in-frame clones and lacks some. Of about 250,000 clones in the sample, roughly 87% were seen once. These data originate in a study of control samples from healthy donors and cancer patients. The sequencing input was PBMCs. The clonotype originates from a woman aged 55-69 years with lung cancer.

The DNA for the CDR3 is TGTGCCAGCAGGTCGGCGTTAGGACAGGGGAGCACCGGGGAGCTGTTTTTT. Translation: CASRSALGQGSTGELFF. The rearrangement uses TRBV2 and TRBJ2-2; 9 bases match TRBD1. The V gene's germline CDR1 is SNHLY and CDR2 FYNNEI. The CDR3 is 17 residues long. The trim removed 6 bases at V and 4 bases at J, leaving 12 bases unmatched. The full variable domain, with the rest looked up from reference TRBV2 and TRBJ2-2, is EPEVTQTPSHQVTQMGQEVILRCVPISNHLYFYWYRQILGQKVEFLVSFYNNEISEKSEIFDDQFSVERPDGSNFTLKIRSTKLEDSAMYFCASRSALGQGSTGELFFGEGSRLTVL.